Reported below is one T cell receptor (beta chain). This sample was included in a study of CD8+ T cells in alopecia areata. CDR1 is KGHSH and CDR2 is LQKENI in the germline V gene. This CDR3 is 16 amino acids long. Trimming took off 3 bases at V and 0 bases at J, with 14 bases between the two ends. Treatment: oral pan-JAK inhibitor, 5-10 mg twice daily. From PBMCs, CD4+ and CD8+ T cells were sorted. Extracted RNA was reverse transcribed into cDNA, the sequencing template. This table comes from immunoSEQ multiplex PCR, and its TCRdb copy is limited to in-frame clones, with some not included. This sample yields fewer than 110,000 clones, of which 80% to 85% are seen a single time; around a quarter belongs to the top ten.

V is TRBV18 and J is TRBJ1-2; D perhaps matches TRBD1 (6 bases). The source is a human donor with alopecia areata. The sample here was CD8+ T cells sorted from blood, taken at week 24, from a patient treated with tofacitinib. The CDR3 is CASSPNTGKANYGYTF. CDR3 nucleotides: TGTGCCAGCTCACCCAATACAGGGAAAGCTAACTATGGCTACACCTTC.